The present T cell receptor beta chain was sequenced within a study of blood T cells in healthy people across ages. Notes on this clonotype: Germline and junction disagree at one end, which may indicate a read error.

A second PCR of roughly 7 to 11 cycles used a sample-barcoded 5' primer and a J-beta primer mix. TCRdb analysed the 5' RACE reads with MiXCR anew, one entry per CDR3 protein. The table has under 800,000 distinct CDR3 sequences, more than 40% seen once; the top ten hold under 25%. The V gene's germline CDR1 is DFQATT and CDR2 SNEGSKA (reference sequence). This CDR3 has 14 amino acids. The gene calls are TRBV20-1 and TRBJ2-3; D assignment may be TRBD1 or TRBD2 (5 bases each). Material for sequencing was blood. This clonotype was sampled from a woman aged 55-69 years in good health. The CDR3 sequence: CSAALDGTTDTRYF. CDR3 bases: TGCAGTGCAGCCCTGGACGGGACCACAGATACGCGGTATTTT.